The 2 T cell receptor beta chains below were found in one sample sequenced in a study of cytomegalovirus exposure and HLA in healthy donors. Vbeta (60) and Jbeta (13) primers were used in the PCR. This table comes from immunoSEQ multiplex PCR, and its TCRdb copy is limited to in-frame clones, with some not included. This sample carries fewer than 120,000 clones, around 80% of them seen once, and the ten largest clones take less than 3%. Material: PBMCs. The receptors shown here come from a woman aged 55-69 years in good health and CMV-seropositive.

Concerning this clone: At one of its ends the junction is not consistent with the germline gene, which may arise from a read error. The CDR3 loop is CASSEEITGGNTIYF. CDR3 DNA: TGTGCCAGCAGCGAAGAAATAACAGGGGGAAACACCATATATTTT. The V call is TRBV6-1, the J call TRBJ1-3; the D gene is possibly TRBD1 (6 bases). The CDR3 covers 15 residues. Germline V gives CDR1 MNHNS, CDR2 SASEGT.

The rearrangement uses TRBV28 and TRBJ1-5, with TRBD1 identical over 8 bases. Unmatched junction bases numbered 7, after V lost 5 bases and J lost 1 base. From germline, CDR1 is MDHEN and CDR2 SYDVKM. The CDR3 is 16 amino acids. CDR3 amino acids: CASSLPTGASNQPQHF. DNA for the CDR3: TGTGCCAGCAGTCTCCCGACAGGGGCCAGCAATCAGCCCCAGCATTTT.